This TCR beta chain was recorded in a study of blood T cell repertoires in COVID-19 (TCRdb year 2020). In the study overall: Samples covering the acute and convalescent phases of COVID-19 were provided by collaborators in the United States, Italy and Spain. Where available, HLA class I and class II types were taken from metadata supplied by the sample provider and were not determined by assay-based typing. A freely available public database, intended as a resource for researchers studying the immune response to SARS-CoV-2, is where the repertoires were released. Sample metadata almost always included a de-identified subject ID, COVID-19 status, age in years and sex. The prospective study material was composed of cDNA or gDNA derived from T cells, B-cell-depleted T cells, or PBMCs. The dataset comprised deeply sampled blood TCRbeta repertoires from subjects exposed to, actively infected with, or recovered from COVID-19. The samples were drawn from two sources: the first 160 participants of the ongoing ImmuneRACE study, and 1,000 to 1,500 subjects contributed by 6 global collaborators.

A word on this clone: There is no known antigen for this receptor. Qualities for individual bases were not recorded, and no much larger clone is one base off.

General conclusions and limits of the study: How much clinical and demographic metadata was included differed by source and by participant, and the metadata was provided uncurated.

The CDR1 and CDR2 encoded by the germline V gene are WSHSY and SAAADI. V drops 10 bases and J drops 2 bases, leaving 18 bases in between. The CDR3 has 15 amino acids, counting the end cysteine and phenylalanine. Just CDR3 DNA is preserved here, 45 bases in frame from base 1. TCRbeta CDR3 regions were amplified from genomic DNA by means of the immunoSEQ Assay, a bias-controlled multiplex PCR. The authors' pipeline ran thus. The number of nucleated cells in each sample was estimated by amplification of reference gene primers within the assay. To quantify the absolute abundance of each unique TCRbeta CDR3 rearrangement, sequence reads were collapsed and filtered. For each sample, productive Simpson clonality was calculated as the square root of Simpson's diversity index across productive rearrangements. Sourced from immuneACCESS, this table was stored by TCRdb with only in-frame sequences that have V and J called. A share of the clones is absent; for the studies checked, an unresolved V gene accounts for under half, and the remainder has no known explanation. The D gene and trimming were derived from the DNA, and the V and J assignments and clone size from that table. For this sample the table gives approximately 220,000 clones, of which around four fifths were detected only once. The ten largest clones capture approximately 30% of the sample.

The collaborating institutions used their own protocols to collect whole blood in K2EDTA tubes. For TCRbeta analysis, collaborators shipped samples as frozen whole blood, isolated PBMCs, or DNA extracted from either of those sample types. Sequences were obtained from peripheral blood. This TCR derives from a middle-aged man with acute or convalescent COVID-19. Recombination connected TRBV10-2 to TRBJ1-5; the D gene cannot be named for sure. Here the CDR3 is given as CATDCPNGGNQPQHF. The bases read TGCGCCACAGATTGCCCAAACGGAGGCAATCAGCCCCAGCATTTT.